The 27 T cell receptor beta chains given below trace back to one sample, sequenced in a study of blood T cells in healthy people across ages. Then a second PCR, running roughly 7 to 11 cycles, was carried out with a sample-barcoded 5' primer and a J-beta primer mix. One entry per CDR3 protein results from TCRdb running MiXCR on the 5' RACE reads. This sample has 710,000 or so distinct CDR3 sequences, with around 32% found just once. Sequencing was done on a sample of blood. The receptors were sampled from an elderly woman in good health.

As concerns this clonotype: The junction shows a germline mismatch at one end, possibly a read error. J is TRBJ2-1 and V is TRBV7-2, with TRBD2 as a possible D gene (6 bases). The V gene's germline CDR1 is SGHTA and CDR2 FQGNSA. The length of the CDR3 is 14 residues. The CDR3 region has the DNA TGTACCGGCAGCTTCGCGCCTACGGGGGATGAGCAGTTCTTC. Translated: CTGSFAPTGDEQFF.

The CDR3 sequence is CASSFLYSVDTQYF. CDR3 coding DNA: TGTGCCAGCAGCTTTCTTTACTCGGTCGATACGCAGTATTTT. V usage is TRBV7-9 and J usage is TRBJ2-3; D gene uncertain. V was pared by 3 bases and J by 6 bases, with 13 bases between. CDR3 size: 14 residues. CDR1 is SEHNR, CDR2 FQNEAQ, per germline (reference sequence).

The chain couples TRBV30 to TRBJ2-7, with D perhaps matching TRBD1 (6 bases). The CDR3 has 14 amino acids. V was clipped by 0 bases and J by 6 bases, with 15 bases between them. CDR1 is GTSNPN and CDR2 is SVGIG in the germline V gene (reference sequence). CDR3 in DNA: TGTGCCTGGAGTGTACTGATCAGGGGCTCCGAGCAGTACTTC. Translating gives CAWSVLIRGSEQYF.

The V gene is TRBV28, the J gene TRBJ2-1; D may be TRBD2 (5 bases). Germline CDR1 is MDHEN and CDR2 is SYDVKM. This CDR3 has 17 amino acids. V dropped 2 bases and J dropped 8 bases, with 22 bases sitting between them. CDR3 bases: TGTGCCAGCAGTTTACCAGGTAGGACTGCCATCACTGATGAGCAGTTCTTC. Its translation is CASSLPGRTAITDEQFF.

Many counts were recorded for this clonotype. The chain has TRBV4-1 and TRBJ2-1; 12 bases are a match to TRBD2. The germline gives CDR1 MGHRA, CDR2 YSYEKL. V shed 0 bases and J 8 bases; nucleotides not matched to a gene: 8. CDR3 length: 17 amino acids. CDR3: CASSQEGPSGGAYEQFF. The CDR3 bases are TGCGCCAGCAGCCAAGAAGGCCCTAGCGGGGGGGCCTATGAGCAGTTCTTC.

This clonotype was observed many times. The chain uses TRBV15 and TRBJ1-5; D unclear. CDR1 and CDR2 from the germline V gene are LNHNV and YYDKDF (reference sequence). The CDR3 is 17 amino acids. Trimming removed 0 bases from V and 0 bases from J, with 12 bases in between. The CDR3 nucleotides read TGTGCCACCAGCAGAGAGAAGGGCAGACGTAGCAATCAGCCCCAGCATTTT. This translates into CATSREKGRRSNQPQHF.

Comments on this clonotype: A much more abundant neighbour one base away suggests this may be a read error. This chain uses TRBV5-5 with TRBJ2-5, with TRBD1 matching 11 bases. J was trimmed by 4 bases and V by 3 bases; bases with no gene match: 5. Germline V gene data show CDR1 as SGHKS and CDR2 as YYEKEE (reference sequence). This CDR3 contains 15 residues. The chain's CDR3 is CASSWVGQGAETQYF. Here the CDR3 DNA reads TGTGCCAGCAGCTGGGTAGGACAGGGGGCAGAGACCCAGTACTTC.

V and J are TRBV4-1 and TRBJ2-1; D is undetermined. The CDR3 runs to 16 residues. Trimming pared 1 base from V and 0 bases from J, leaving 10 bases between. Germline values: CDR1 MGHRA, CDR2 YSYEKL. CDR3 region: CASSQVIQSSYNEQFF. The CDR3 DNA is TGCGCCAGCAGCCAAGTAATTCAAAGCTCCTACAATGAGCAGTTCTTC.

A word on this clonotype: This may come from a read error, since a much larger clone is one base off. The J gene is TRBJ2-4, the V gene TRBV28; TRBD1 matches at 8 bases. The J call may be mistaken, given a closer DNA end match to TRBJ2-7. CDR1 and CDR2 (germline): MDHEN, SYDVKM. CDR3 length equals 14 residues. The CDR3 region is CASTAEGQAYEQYF. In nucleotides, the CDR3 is TGTGCCAGCACCGCCGAGGGACAGGCCTACGAGCAGTACTTC.

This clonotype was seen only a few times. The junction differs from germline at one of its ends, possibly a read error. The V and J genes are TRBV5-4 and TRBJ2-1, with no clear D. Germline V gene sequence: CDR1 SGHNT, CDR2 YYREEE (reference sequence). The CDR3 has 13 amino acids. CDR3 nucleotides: TGTGCCTGCAGCTTGGCTACACTCGATGAGCAGTTCTTC. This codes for CACSLATLDEQFF.

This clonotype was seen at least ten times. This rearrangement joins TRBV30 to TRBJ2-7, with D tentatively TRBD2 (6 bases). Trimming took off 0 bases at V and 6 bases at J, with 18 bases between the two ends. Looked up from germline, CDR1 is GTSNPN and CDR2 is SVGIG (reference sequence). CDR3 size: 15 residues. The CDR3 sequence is CAWSVTGPGVGEQYF. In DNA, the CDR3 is TGTGCCTGGAGTGTTACGGGTCCGGGGGTCGGCGAGCAGTACTTC.

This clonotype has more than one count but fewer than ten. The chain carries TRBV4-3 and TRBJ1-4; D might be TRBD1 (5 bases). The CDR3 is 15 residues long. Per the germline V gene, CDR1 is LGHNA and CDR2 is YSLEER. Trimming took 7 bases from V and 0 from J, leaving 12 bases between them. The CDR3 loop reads CASTQGVTTNEKLFF. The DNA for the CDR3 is TGCGCCAGCACCCAGGGTGTTACAACTAATGAAAAACTGTTTTTT.

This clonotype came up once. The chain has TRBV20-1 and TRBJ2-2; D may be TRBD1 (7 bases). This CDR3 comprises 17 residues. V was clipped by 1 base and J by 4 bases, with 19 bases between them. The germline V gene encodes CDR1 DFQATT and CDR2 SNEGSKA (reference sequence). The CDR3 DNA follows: TGCAGTGCTAGAGTATCCCCAGGGGGGCATGTCACCGGGGAGCTGTTTTTT. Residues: CSARVSPGGHVTGELFF.

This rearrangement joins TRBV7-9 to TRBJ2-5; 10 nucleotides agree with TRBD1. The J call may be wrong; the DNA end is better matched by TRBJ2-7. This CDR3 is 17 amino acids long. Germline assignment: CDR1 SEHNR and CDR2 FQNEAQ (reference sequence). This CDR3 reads CASSPHPWTGGSYEQYF. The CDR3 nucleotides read TGTGCCAGCAGCCCGCATCCCTGGACAGGGGGTAGCTACGAGCAGTACTTC.

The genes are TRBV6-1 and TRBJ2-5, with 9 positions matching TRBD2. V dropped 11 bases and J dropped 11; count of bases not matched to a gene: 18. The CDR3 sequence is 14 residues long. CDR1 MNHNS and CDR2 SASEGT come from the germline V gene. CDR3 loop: CAAPSQRGADEQYF. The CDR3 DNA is TGTGCCGCACCCTCCCAGCGGGGGGCAGATGAGCAGTACTTC.

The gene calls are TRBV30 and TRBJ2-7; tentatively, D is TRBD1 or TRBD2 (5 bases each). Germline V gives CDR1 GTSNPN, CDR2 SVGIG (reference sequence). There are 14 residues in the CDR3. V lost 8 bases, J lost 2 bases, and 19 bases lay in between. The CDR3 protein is CASSGTPLTYEQYF. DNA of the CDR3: TGTGCCAGTTCCGGGACCCCTCTTACCTACGAGCAGTACTTC.

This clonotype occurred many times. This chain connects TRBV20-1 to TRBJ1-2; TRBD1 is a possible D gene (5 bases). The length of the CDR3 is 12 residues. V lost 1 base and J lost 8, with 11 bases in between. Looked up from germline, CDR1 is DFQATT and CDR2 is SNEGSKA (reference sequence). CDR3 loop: CSARGGIYGYTF. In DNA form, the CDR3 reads TGCAGTGCTAGAGGGGGGATCTACGGCTACACCTTC.

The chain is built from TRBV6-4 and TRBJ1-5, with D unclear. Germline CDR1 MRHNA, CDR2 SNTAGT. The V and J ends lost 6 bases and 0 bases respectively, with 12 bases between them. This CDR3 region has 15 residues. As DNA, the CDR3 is TGTGCCAGCAGAGCAGACGGGGATAGCAATCAGCCCCAGCATTTT. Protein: CASRADGDSNQPQHF.

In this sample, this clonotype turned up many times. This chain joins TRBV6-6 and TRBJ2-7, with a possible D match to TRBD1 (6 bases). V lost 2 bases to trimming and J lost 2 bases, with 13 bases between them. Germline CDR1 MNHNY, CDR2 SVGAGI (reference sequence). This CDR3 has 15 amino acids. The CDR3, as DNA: TGTGCCAGCAGTTACGGCCAGGGGAGAACCTACGAGCAGTACTTC. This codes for CASSYGQGRTYEQYF.

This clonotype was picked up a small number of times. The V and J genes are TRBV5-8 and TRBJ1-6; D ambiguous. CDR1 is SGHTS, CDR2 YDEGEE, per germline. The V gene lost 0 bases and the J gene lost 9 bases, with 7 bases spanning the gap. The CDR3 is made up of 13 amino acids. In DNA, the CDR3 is TGTGCCAGCAGCTTGGACAGCATTTCACCCCTCCACTTT. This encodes CASSLDSISPLHF.

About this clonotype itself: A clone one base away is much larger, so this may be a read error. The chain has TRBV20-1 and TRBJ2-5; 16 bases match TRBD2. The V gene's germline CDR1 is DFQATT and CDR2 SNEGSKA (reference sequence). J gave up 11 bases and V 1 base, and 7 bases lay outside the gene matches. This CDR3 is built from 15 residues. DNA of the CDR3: TGCAGTGCTAGAGTGGGGACTAGCGGGGGGGCTGAGCAGTACTTC. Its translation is CSARVGTSGGAEQYF.

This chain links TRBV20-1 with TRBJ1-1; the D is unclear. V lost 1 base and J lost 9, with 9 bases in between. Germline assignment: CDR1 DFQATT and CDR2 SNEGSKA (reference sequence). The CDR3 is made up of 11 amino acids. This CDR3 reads CSARGTEKAFF. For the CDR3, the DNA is TGCAGTGCTAGAGGGACGGAAAAAGCTTTCTTT.

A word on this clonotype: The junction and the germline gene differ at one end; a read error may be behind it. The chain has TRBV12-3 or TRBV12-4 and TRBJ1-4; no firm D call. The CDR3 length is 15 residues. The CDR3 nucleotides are TGTGTCAGCAGTTTAGGAGGGCGCCTTAATGAAAAACTGTTTTTT. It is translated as CVSSLGGRLNEKLFF.

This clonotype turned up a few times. CDR3 sequence reads: CASQLRGTGANVLTF. The CDR3 coding sequence is TGTGCCAGCCAGCTCAGGGGGACTGGGGCCAACGTCCTGACTTTC. This sequence joins TRBV6-2 or TRBV6-3 and TRBJ2-6; 7 bases are shared with TRBD1. The germline CDR1 and CDR2 sequences are MNHEY and SVGEGT. The CDR3 spans 15 residues. V lost 8 bases to trimming and J lost 2 bases; unmatched junction nucleotides: 6.

The CDR3: CASSPGWTGEQYF. In nucleotides, the CDR3 is TGTGCCAGCTCACCGGGCTGGACTGGAGAGCAGTACTTC. This chain links TRBV18 with TRBJ2-5; tentatively, D is TRBD2 (5 bases). The CDR3 has 13 amino acids. Germline CDR1 KGHSH, CDR2 LQKENI. The V gene lost 3 bases and the J gene lost 11 bases, with 16 bases spanning the gap.

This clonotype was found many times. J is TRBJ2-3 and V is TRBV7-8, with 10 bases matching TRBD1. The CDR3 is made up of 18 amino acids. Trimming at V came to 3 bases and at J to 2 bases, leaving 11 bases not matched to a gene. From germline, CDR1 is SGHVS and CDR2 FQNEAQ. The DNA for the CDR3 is TGTGCCAGCAGCTTTTCGACTCCGGGACAGGGGAACACAGATACGCAGTATTTT. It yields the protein CASSFSTPGQGNTDTQYF.

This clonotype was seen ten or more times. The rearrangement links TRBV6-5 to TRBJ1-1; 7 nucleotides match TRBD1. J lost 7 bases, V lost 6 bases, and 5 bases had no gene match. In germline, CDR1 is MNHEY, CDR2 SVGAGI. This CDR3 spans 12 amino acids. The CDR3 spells CASSPQGNEAFF. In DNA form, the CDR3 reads TGTGCCAGCAGCCCACAGGGGAATGAAGCTTTCTTT.